This TCR beta chain was identified during a study of T cells in Graves' hyperthyroidism and ophthalmopathy. Study-wide findings and caveats: From stable hyperthyroidism, ophthalmopathy was separated by a 13 V-J model.

On this clonotype: What it binds is unknown.

RNA transcripts yielded amplified TCR beta CDR3 regions. HTBI primers were used for first-round RT-PCR of the TCR CDR3. TCRdb independently ran MiXCR on the multiplex PCR reads; one entry per CDR3 protein. The data hold some 420,000 distinct CDR3 sequences, with roughly 15% observed a single time. Exclusions: uncontrolled infection, other autoimmune disease, pregnancy, lactation. The study based diagnoses on clinical symptoms, serum thyroxine and TRAb, thyroid ultrasound and orbital computed tomography. Germline CDR1 reads KGHSH; CDR2 reads LQKENI. The CDR3 loop spans 16 amino acids. Trimming cost V 2 bases and J 3 bases, with 15 bases left between them.

Sequenced material: blood. The TCR originated in a woman aged 18-29 years with Graves' hyperthyroidism. The chain has TRBV18 and TRBJ2-3; possibly TRBD1 or TRBD2 for D (6 bases each). The CDR3 sequence: CASSPNWGALTDTQYF. CDR3 nucleotides: TGTGCCAGCTCACCAAATTGGGGGGCGCTTACAGATACGCAGTATTTT.